This TCR beta chain derives from a study of vaccination and CD4 T cells after COVID-19. The V end was cut by 3 bases, the J end by 8 bases, with 7 bases between. Per the germline V gene, CDR1 is DFQATT and CDR2 is SNEGSKA (reference sequence). This CDR3 region has 10 residues. Each CDR3 protein is one row after TCRdb ran MiXCR on the PCR reads. The sample lists around 20,000 distinct CDR3 sequences; roughly two thirds were seen once. The receptor was isolated from a human donor who had recovered from COVID-19. The rearrangement joins TRBV20-1 to TRBJ2-5; possible D gene TRBD1, 5 bases. The source material was CD4+ T cells from blood, sampled after SARS-CoV-2 vaccination. The CDR3 region has the DNA TGCAGTGCTAGTGACAGAACCCAGTACTTC. Protein product: CSASDRTQYF.